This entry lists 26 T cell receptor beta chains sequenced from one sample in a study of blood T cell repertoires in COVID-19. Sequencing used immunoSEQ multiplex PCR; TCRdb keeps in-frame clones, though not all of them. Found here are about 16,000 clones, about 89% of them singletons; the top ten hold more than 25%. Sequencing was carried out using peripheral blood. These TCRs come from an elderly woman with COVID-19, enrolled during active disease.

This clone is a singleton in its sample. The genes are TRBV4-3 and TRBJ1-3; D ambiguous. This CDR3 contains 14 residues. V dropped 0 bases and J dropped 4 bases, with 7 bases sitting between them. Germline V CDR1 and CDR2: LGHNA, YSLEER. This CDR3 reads CASSQDFSGNTIYF. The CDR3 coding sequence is TGCGCCAGCAGCCAAGACTTCTCGGGAAACACCATATATTTT.

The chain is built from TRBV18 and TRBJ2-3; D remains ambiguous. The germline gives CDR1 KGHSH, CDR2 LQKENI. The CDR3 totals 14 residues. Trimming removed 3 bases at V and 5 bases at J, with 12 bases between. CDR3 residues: CASSPPSVGDTQYF. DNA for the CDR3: TGTGCCAGCTCACCCCCTAGTGTGGGAGATACGCAGTATTTT.

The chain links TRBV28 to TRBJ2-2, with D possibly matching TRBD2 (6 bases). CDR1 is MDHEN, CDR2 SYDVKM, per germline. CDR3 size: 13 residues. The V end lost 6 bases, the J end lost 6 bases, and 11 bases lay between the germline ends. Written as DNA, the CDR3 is TGTGCCAGCAGCCCACTAGCACCCGGGGAGCTGTTTTTT. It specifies CASSPLAPGELFF.

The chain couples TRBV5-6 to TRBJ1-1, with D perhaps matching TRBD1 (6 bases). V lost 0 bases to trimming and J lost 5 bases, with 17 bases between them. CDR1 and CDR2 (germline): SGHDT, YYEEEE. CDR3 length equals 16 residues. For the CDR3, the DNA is TGTGCCAGCAGCTTGGTGCGGGGGCCCCGAACAACTGAAGCTTTCTTT. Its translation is CASSLVRGPRTTEAFF.

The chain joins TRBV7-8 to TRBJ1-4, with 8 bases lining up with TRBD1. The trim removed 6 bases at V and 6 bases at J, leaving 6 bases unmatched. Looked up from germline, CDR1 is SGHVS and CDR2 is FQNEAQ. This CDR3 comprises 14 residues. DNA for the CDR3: TGTGCCAGCAGACCAGGACAGGGACATGAAAAACTGTTTTTT. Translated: CASRPGQGHEKLFF. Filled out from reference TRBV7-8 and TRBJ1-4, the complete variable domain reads GAGVSQSPRYKVAKRGQDVALRCDPISGHVSLFWYQQALGQGPEFLTYFQNEAQLDKSGLPSDRFFAERPEGSVSTLKIQRTQQEDSAVYLCASRPGQGHEKLFFGSGTQLSVL.

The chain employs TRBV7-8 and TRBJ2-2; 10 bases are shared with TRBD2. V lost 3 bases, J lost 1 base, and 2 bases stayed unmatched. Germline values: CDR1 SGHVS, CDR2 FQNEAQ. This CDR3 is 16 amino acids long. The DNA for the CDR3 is TGTGCCAGCAGCTTTCCTAGCGGGGGGAACACCGGGGAGCTGTTTTTT. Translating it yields CASSFPSGGNTGELFF. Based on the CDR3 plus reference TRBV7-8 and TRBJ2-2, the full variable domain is GAGVSQSPRYKVAKRGQDVALRCDPISGHVSLFWYQQALGQGPEFLTYFQNEAQLDKSGLPSDRFFAERPEGSVSTLKIQRTQQEDSAVYLCASSFPSGGNTGELFFGEGSRLTVL.

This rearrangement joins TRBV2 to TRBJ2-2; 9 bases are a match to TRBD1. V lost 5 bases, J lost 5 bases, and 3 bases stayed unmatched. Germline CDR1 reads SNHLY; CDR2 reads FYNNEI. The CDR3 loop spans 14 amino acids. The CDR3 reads CASSWDRETGELFF. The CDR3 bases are TGTGCCAGCAGTTGGGACAGGGAAACCGGGGAGCTGTTTTTT.

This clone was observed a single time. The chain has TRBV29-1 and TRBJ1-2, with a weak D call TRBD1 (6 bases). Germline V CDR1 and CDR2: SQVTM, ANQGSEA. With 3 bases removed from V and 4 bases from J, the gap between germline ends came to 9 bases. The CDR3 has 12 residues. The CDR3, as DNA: TGCAGCGTTGAGGGGACAAGCTATGGCTACACCTTC. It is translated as CSVEGTSYGYTF.

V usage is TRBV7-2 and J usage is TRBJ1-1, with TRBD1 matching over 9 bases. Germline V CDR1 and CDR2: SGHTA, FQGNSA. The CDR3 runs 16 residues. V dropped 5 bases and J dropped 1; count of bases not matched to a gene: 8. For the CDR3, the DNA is TGTGCCAGCAGCCCAGGGACAGGGAAGGGGAACACTGAAGCTTTCTTT. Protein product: CASSPGTGKGNTEAFF.

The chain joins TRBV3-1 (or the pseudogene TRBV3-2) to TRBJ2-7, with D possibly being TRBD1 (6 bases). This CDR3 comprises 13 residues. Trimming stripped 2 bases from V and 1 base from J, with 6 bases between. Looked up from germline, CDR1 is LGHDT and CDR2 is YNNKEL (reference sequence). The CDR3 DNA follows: TGTGCCAGCAGCCAAAGGGGGTCCTACGAGCAGTACTTC. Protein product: CASSQRGSYEQYF.

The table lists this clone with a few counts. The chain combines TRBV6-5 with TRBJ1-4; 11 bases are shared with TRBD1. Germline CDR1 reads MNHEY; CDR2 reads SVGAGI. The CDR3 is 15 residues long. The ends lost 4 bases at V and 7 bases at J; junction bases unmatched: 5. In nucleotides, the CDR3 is TGTGCCAGCAGTTCGGGACAGGGGGAGAGTGAAAAACTGTTTTTT. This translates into CASSSGQGESEKLFF.

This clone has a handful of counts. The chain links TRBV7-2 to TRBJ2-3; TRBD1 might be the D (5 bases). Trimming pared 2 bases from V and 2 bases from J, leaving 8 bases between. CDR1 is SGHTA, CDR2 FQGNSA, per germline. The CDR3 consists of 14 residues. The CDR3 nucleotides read TGTGCCAGCAGCTTACAAGGGGACACAGATACGCAGTATTTT. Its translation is CASSLQGDTDTQYF.

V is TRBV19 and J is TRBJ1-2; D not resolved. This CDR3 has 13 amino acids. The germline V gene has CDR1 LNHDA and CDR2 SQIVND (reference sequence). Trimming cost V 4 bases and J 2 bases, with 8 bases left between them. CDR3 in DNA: TGTGCCAGTAGTACGACACCAAACTATGGCTACACCTTC. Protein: CASSTTPNYGYTF.

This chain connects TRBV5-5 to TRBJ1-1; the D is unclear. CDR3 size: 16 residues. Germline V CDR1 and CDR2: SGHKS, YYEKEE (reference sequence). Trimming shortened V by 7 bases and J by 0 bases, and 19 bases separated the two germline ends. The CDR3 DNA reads TGTGCCAGCCTCCCTGATAGTCGGTTCATGAACACTGAAGCTTTCTTT. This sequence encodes CASLPDSRFMNTEAFF. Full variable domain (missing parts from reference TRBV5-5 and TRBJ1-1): DAGVTQSPTHLIKTRGQQVTLRCSPISGHKSVSWYQQVLGQGPQFIFQYYEKEERGRGNFPDRFSARQFPNYSSELNVNALLLGDSALYLCASLPDSRFMNTEAFFGQGTRLTVV.

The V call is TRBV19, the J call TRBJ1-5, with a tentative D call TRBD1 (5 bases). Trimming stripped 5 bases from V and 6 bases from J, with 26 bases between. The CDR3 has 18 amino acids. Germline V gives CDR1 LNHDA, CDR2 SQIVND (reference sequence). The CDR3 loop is CASSFGGRVNSCGQPQHF. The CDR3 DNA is TGTGCCAGTAGTTTTGGTGGCAGGGTGAATTCTTGTGGTCAGCCCCAGCATTTT. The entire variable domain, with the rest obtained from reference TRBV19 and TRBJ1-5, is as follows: DGGITQSPKYLFRKEGQNVTLSCEQNLNHDAMYWYRQDPGQGLRLIYYSQIVNDFQKGDIAEGYSVSREKKESFPLTVTSAQKNPTAFYLCASSFGGRVNSCGQPQHFGDGTRLSIL.

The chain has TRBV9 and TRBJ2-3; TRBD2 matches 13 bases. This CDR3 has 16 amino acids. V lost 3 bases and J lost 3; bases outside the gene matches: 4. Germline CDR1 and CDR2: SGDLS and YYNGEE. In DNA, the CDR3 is TGTGCCAGCAGCGGGACTAGCGGGGGAGTGACAGATACGCAGTATTTT. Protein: CASSGTSGGVTDTQYF.

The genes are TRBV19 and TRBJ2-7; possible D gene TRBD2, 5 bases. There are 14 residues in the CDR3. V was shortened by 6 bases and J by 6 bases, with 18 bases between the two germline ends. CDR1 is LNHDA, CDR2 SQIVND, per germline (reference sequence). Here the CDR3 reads CASRAGGRGSEQYF. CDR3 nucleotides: TGTGCCAGTAGGGCAGGTGGGAGAGGTTCCGAGCAGTACTTC.

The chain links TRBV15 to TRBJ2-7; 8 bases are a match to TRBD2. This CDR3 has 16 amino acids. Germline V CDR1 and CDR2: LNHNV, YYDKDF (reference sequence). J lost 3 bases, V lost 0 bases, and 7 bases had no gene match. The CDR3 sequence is CATSRDIGTRGYEQYF. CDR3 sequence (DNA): TGTGCCACCAGCAGAGATATAGGGACTAGGGGCTACGAGCAGTACTTC.

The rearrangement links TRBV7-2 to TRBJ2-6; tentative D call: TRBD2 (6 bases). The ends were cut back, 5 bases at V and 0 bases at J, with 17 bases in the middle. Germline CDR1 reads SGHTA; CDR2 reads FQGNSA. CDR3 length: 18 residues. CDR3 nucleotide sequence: TGTGCCAGCAGCCCCCTTCCCGGGGGAGTCTCTGGGGCCAACGTCCTGACTTTC. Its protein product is CASSPLPGGVSGANVLTF.

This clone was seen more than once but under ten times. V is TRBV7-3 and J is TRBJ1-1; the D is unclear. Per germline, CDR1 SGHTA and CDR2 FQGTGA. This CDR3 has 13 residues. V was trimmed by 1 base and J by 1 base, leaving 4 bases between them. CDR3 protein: CASSLNRNTEAFF. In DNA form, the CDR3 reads TGTGCCAGCAGCTTAAACAGGAACACTGAAGCTTTCTTT. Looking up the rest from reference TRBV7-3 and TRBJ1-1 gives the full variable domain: GAGVSQTPSNKVTEKGKYVELRCDPISGHTALYWYRQSLGQGPEFLIYFQGTGAADDSGLPNDRFFAVRPEGSVSTLKIQRTERGDSAVYLCASSLNRNTEAFFGQGTRLTVV.

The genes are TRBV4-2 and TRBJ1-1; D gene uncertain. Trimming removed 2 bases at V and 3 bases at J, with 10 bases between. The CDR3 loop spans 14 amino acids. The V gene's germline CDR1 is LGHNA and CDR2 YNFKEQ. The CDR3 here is CASSQIGRDTEAFF. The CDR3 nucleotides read TGTGCCAGCAGCCAAATAGGGCGGGACACTGAAGCTTTCTTT.

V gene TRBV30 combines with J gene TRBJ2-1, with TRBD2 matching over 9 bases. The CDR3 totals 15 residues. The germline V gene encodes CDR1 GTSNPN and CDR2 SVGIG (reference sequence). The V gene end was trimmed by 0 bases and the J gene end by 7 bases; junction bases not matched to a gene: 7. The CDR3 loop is CAWSVRAGGGNEQFF. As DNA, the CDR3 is TGTGCCTGGAGTGTACGAGCGGGGGGAGGGAATGAGCAGTTCTTC.

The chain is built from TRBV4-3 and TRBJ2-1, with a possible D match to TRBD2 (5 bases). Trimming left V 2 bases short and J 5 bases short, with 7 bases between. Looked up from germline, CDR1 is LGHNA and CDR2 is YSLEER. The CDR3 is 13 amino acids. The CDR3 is CASSQPGNNEQFF. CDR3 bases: TGCGCCAGCAGCCAACCGGGGAACAATGAGCAGTTCTTC.

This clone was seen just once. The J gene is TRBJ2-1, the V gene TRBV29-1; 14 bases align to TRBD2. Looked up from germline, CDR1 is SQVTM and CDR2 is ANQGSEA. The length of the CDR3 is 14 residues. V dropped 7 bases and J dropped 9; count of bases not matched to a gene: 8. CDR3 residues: CSGKGLAGDAEQFF. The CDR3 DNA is TGCAGCGGAAAGGGACTAGCGGGAGACGCTGAGCAGTTCTTC.

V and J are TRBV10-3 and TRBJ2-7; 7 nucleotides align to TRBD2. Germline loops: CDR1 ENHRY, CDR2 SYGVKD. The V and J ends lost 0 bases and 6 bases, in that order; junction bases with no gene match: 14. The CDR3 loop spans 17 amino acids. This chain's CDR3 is CAISESPGRAREGEQYF. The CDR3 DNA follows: TGTGCCATCAGTGAGTCTCCGGGTCGGGCCAGGGAGGGCGAGCAGTACTTC.

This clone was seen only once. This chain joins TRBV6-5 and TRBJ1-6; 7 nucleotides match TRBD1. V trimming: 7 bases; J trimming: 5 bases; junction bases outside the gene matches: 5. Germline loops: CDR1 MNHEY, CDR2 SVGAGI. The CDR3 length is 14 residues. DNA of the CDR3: TGTGCCAGCATCCTGGGACAGAATAATTCACCCCTCCACTTT. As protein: CASILGQNNSPLHF.